A single sample is the source of the 14 T cell receptor beta chains below, sequenced in a study of preoperative IRX-2 immunotherapy in early breast cancer. Indicated treatment: preoperative locoregional IRX-2 cytokine immunotherapy. Sequencing used immunoSEQ multiplex PCR; TCRdb keeps in-frame clones, though not all of them. The repertoire consists of 40,000 to 45,000 clones, with roughly 80% occurring once and the leading ten covering over 1%. The sample was tumor tissue, taken after IRX-2 immunotherapy. These receptors originate from a human donor with breast cancer.

The rearrangement uses TRBV23-1 and TRBJ2-7; 7 positions match TRBD1. TRBV23-1 is identified as an open reading frame with a role that is uncertain. V dropped 6 bases and J dropped 4; count of bases not matched to a gene: 15. There are 16 residues in the CDR3. CDR3 sequence reads: CASSQTNRQGSYEQYF. CDR3 sequence (DNA): TGCGCCAGCAGCCAAACGAATAGACAGGGTTCGTACGAGCAGTACTTC.

The J gene is TRBJ2-5, the V gene TRBV6-8; D call uncertain. This CDR3 has 12 amino acids. The germline gives CDR1 MNHGY, CDR2 SAAAGT. V was shortened by 4 bases and J by 11 bases, with 14 bases between the two germline ends. CDR3 sequence (DNA): TGTGCCAGCAGTTCGGACCTGCGTTTTCAGTACTTC. The encoded protein is CASSSDLRFQYF.

The genes are TRBV5-1 and TRBJ1-4, with 9 nucleotides matching TRBD1. This CDR3 region has 16 residues. With 4 bases clipped from V and 9 bases from J, the junction kept 13 bases outside the gene matches. In germline, CDR1 is SGHRS, CDR2 YFSETQ. CDR3 nucleotides: TGCGCCAGCAGCATAGGACAGGGGAACGGCTTGAAAAAACTGTTTTTT. Residues: CASSIGQGNGLKKLFF.

This chain uses TRBV5-1 with TRBJ1-1, with D possibly TRBD1 on 6 matching bases. V lost 3 bases to trimming and J lost 2 bases, with 14 bases between them. The germline gives CDR1 SGHRS, CDR2 YFSETQ. The CDR3 consists of 15 residues. CDR3 coding DNA: TGCGCCAGCAGCTCCCGGGACACTACAAACACTGAAGCTTTCTTT. The encoded protein is CASSSRDTTNTEAFF.

For this clone: Germline is not matched at one junction end, which may reflect a read error. The genes are TRBV29-1 and TRBJ2-7; D perhaps matches TRBD1 (6 bases). The V gene's germline CDR1 is SQVTM and CDR2 ANQGSEA. This CDR3 has 12 residues. The CDR3 nucleotides read TGCAGCGTTGAAGAACAGGGCTACGCGCAGTACTTC. It translates to CSVEEQGYAQYF.

This clone has just one count. One junction end does not reproduce the germline sequence, and a read error may be involved. The chain links TRBV5-1 to TRBJ2-1; 7 bases fit TRBD2. The CDR3 length is 16 residues. Per germline, CDR1 SGHRS and CDR2 YFSETQ. DNA of the CDR3: TGCGTCAGCAGCTTGGCCAAGACTAGCTCGGCGGGTGAGCAGTTCTTC. This gives the protein CVSSLAKTSSAGEQFF.

The rearrangement joins TRBV18 to TRBJ1-6; perhaps TRBD1 as D (5 bases). Between the trimmed V and J ends, which lost 6 bases and 6 bases, there was a span of 15 bases. This CDR3 comprises 15 residues. CDR1 is KGHSH, CDR2 LQKENI, per germline. CDR3 nucleotides: TGTGCCAGCTCTCCAAGGGGAGTAACTAATTCACCCCTCCACTTT. Amino acids: CASSPRGVTNSPLHF.

This rearrangement joins TRBV29-1 to TRBJ2-2; a weak D match, TRBD2 (6 bases). Germline V gives CDR1 SQVTM, CDR2 ANQGSEA. The CDR3 extends over 13 amino acids. V was clipped by 7 bases and J by 3 bases, with 12 bases between them. CDR3 region: CSGIGSYTGELFF. In DNA form, the CDR3 reads TGCAGCGGAATCGGGAGTTACACCGGGGAGCTGTTTTTT.

The chain links TRBV6-8 to TRBJ2-2; D not certain. CDR1 is MNHGY, CDR2 SAAAGT, per germline. CDR3 length: 16 residues. Trimming took 3 bases from V and 2 from J, leaving 13 bases between them. In nucleotides, the CDR3 is TGTGCCAGCAGTTATTCGGACGGCGTAAACACCGGGGAGCTGTTTTTT. Residues: CASSYSDGVNTGELFF.

V usage is TRBV6-8 and J usage is TRBJ1-3; the D is unclear. Trimming shortened V by 6 bases and J by 3 bases, and 9 bases separated the two germline ends. CDR1 MNHGY and CDR2 SAAAGT come from the germline V gene. This CDR3 has 13 amino acids. DNA of the CDR3: TGTGCCAGCAGGGGCCCGCGTGGAAACACCATATATTTT. This translates into CASRGPRGNTIYF.

V gene TRBV5-1 combines with J gene TRBJ2-3; D is tentatively TRBD1 or TRBD2 (5 bases each). Germline V CDR1 and CDR2: SGHRS, YFSETQ. Trimming left V 4 bases short and J 2 bases short, with 11 bases between. The CDR3 totals 14 residues. Written as DNA, the CDR3 is TGCGCCAGCAGCACCGGGACCCTCACAGATACGCAGTATTTT. Protein: CASSTGTLTDTQYF.

The V gene is TRBV30, the J gene TRBJ2-1; a possible D gene is TRBD1 (6 bases). CDR3 length: 14 residues. Trimming pared 1 base from V and 10 bases from J, leaving 17 bases between. Per germline, CDR1 GTSNPN and CDR2 SVGIG (reference sequence). CDR3 amino acids: CAWSAGVLSAEQFF. The CDR3 region has the DNA TGTGCCTGGAGTGCAGGGGTCTTGTCCGCGGAGCAGTTCTTC.

The rearrangement uses TRBV6-8 and TRBJ2-1; 13 nucleotides agree with TRBD2. The CDR3 spans 15 residues. Trimming cost V 5 bases and J 3 bases; bases outside gene matches: 1. CDR1 is MNHGY and CDR2 is SAAAGT in the germline V gene. The chain's CDR3 is CASSRTSGSYNEQFF. The CDR3 DNA sequence: TGTGCCAGCAGTAGGACTAGCGGGAGCTACAATGAGCAGTTCTTC.

This clone was counted only a few times. The CDR3 loop reads CASSQGGQFGLPTNEKLFF. The CDR3 DNA follows: TGTGCCAGCAGCCAAGGGGGACAGTTCGGACTACCAACTAATGAAAAACTGTTTTTT. The chain employs TRBV14 and TRBJ1-4, with 7 bases lining up with TRBD1. After removal of 1 base from V and 0 bases from J, the junction contained 11 bases not matched to a gene. This CDR3 comprises 19 residues. Per germline, CDR1 SGHDN and CDR2 FVKESK. Full variable domain (missing parts from reference TRBV14 and TRBJ1-4): EAGVTQFPSHSVIEKGQTVTLRCDPISGHDNLYWYRRVMGKEIKFLLHFVKESKQDESGMPNNRFLAERTGGTYSTLKVQPAELEDSGVYFCASSQGGQFGLPTNEKLFFGSGTQLSVL.